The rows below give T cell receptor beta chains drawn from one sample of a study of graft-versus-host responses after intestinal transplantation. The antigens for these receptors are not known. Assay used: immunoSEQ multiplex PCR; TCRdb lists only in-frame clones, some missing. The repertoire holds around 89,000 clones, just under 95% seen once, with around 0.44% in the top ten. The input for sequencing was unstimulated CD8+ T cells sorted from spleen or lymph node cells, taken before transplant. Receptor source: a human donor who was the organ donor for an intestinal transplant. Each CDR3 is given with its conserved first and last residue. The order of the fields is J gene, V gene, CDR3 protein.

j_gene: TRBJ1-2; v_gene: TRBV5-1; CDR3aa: CASSLTDSYGYTF
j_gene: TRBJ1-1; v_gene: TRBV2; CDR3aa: CASSGLIRTEAFF
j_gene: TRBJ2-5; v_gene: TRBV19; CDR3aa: CASSTGELAGGSQETQYF
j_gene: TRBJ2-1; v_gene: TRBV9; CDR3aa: CASSVTGLVYNEQFF
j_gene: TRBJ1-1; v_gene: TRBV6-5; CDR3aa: CASSYDVGTEAFF
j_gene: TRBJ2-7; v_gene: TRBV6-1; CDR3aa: CASSEPRTGNEQYF
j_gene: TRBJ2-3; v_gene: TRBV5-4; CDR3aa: CASTRRGAPTDTQYF
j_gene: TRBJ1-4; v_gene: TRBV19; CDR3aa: CASKFGEKLFF
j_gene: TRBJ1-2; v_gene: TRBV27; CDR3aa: CASSPTGHGYTF
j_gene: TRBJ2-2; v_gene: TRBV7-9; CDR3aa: CASSPQNTGELFF
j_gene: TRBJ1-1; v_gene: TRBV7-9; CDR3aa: CASSSYTEAFF
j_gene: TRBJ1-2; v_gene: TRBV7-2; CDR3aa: CASSQPTGYGYTF
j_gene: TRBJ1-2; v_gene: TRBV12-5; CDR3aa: CASISDWTDLNYGYTF